This TCR beta chain was sequenced in a study of blood T cell repertoires in COVID-19. Background on the study: T cells, B-cell-depleted T cells, or PBMCs provided the cDNA or gDNA that served as material.

Germline CDR1 and CDR2: KGHSH and LQKENI. The V and J ends lost 4 bases and 4 bases respectively, with 19 bases between them. CDR3 size: 16 residues. Original analysis: Nucleated cell number was recorded as an estimate derived from reference gene primer amplification. Only in-frame clones appear in the TCRdb table, and some are missing; sequencing was by immunoSEQ multiplex PCR. V and J calls and clone size follow that table, whereas D and trimming were derived from the DNA. The data contain roughly 70,000 clones, 70% to 85% of them singletons. The receptor was isolated from an older woman with acute or convalescent COVID-19. This rearrangement joins TRBV18 to TRBJ1-1; no definite D call. The sequenced sample was peripheral blood. For the CDR3, the DNA is TGTGCCAGCTCACTAACAGCCGGGGTTACTGCCACTGAAGCTTTCTTT. Translating it yields CASSLTAGVTATEAFF.